This TCR beta chain emerged from a study of radiotherapy plus CTLA-4 blockade in lung cancer. Study context: Among patients, around 19% showed objective responses, and approximately 30% had disease control.

CDR1 is LGHNA, CDR2 YNFKEQ, per germline. The ends lost 5 bases at V and 1 base at J; junction bases unmatched: 11. The CDR3 spans 16 residues. About this clone: Its antigen is undetermined.

Only in-frame clones appear in the TCRdb table, and some are missing; sequencing was by immunoSEQ multiplex PCR. The sample gives more than 95,000 clones, under 85% of which show up once; about 3% is in the top ten. Study conclusions and caveats: Expansion of tumor-derived TCR clones was observed in blood after radiotherapy plus ipilimumab. The authors reported that early blood T cell clone dynamics, with interferon-beta, best predicted response.

This clonotype was sampled from a human donor with non-small cell lung cancer who had a partial response to radiotherapy plus ipilimumab. Some clones in this sample may be carry-over from other donors' samples. The J gene is TRBJ2-7, the V gene TRBV4-2, with 7 bases matching TRBD1. Sequencing was performed on peripheral blood, taken from a patient treated with radiotherapy plus ipilimumab. The CDR3 sequence: CASSSPDRAISYEQYF. CDR3 in DNA: TGTGCCAGCAGCTCCCCAGACAGGGCCATTTCCTACGAGCAGTACTTC.